Included here is one T cell receptor (beta chain) sequence, with context. Its specificity is not known. As for the donors, each was a healthy bone marrow donor. This PCR relied on a set of 60 Vbeta primers and 13 Jbeta primers. The assay was immunoSEQ multiplex PCR, and TCRdb's table has in-frame clones only and misses some. The sample has roughly 120,000 clones, over 75% seen once; the top ten hold around 3.5%. The CDR3 consists of 15 residues. Germline CDR1 and CDR2: MNHEY and SMNVEV (reference sequence). V dropped 3 bases and J dropped 4; count of bases not matched to a gene: 6. The data were obtained in a study of cytomegalovirus exposure and HLA in healthy donors. The wider study: One earlier analysis, a look at 150 million to 200 million T cells, found some 120 million unique TCR beta sequences.

Study-level points and caveats: Indistinguishable V segments, including TRBV6-2 and TRBV6-3, were excluded. HLA-A and HLA-B allele assignments for most subjects were reportedly predicted accurately using TCR beta sequences.

This sequence originates from a human donor in good health. Sequenced: PBMCs. The chain couples TRBV27 to TRBJ2-7; the match to TRBD2 covers 10 bases. The CDR3 region has the DNA TGTGCCAGCAGTTTTTTAGCGGGAGGACTATACGAGCAGTACTTC. Translating it yields CASSFLAGGLYEQYF.